This TCR beta chain was documented in a study of beta chain features in type 1 diabetes. General observations from the study: Any role of HLA type in TCRB rearrangement remained unresolved here.

Of the isolated RNA, all was reverse transcribed, and so the sequenced material was expressed TCRB transcripts. The protocol was immunoSEQ multiplex PCR, while the TCRdb copy is restricted to in-frame clones and leaves out a portion. The sample holds about 930,000 clones, roughly a sixth seen once. Of note for this clone: Its antigen is not known.

This CDR3 has 14 residues. V was cut by 2 bases and J by 1 base, with 7 bases left in between. Germline V lookup: CDR1 MDHEN, CDR2 SYDVKM. The specimen sequenced was naive CD4+ T cells from blood. This chain connects TRBV28 to TRBJ2-3; D is possibly TRBD2 (5 bases). This sequence originates from a woman aged 18 to 35 in good health. CDR3 sequence reads: CASSLPGGTDTQYF. CDR3 DNA sequence: TGTGCCAGCAGTTTACCCGGGGGCACAGATACGCAGTATTTT. Supplemented by reference TRBV28 and TRBJ2-3, the full variable domain reads DVKVTQSSRYLVKRTGEKVFLECVQDMDHENMFWYRQDPGLGLRLIYFSYDVKMKEKGDIPEGYSVSREKKERFSLILESASTNQTSMYLCASSLPGGTDTQYFGPGTRLTVL.